Listed here are 9 T cell receptor beta chains from one sample, sequenced in a study of shared clonotypes between healthy human individuals. Generated by immunoSEQ multiplex PCR, the TCRdb table keeps only in-frame clones and is missing some. The sample contains hundreds of thousands of clones, more than 70% of which appear only once. Specimen: memory CD4+ T cells sorted from blood. Subset described: CD45RA-negative fraction. These receptor sequences come from a woman in her thirties in good health.

This chain connects TRBV5-1 to TRBJ2-5; 10 bases match TRBD2. Per germline, CDR1 SGHRS and CDR2 YFSETQ. The CDR3 runs to 18 residues. The V gene end was trimmed by 0 bases and the J gene end by 6 bases; junction bases not matched to a gene: 14. The CDR3 sequence: CASSLVKFQLAGVQTQYF. CDR3 DNA: TGCGCCAGCAGCTTGGTGAAGTTCCAGCTAGCGGGAGTGCAGACCCAGTACTTC.

The chain couples TRBV27 to TRBJ2-7, with TRBD1 matching over 8 bases. The germline CDR1 and CDR2 sequences are MNHEY and SMNVEV (reference sequence). Unmatched junction bases numbered 7, after V lost 4 bases and J lost 2 bases. The CDR3 contains 15 residues. CDR3 region: CASSSSGQGTYEQYF. CDR3 DNA sequence: TGTGCCAGCAGTTCCTCCGGACAGGGTACCTACGAGCAGTACTTC.

About this clone: A much larger clone sits a single nucleotide away, making a read error possible. Within the sample, other DNA sequences also encode this same CDR3. The chain has TRBV7-2 and TRBJ2-7, with D unclear. In germline, CDR1 is SGHTA, CDR2 FQGNSA. The CDR3 length is 15 residues. For the CDR3, the DNA is TGTGCCAGCAGCACCGACACCCTCAGCTCCTACGAACAGTACTTC. Its translation: CASSTDTLSSYEQYF.

The chain has TRBV2 and TRBJ1-2, with D possibly TRBD1 on 5 matching bases. The germline V gene encodes CDR1 SNHLY and CDR2 FYNNEI. The V end lost 4 bases, the J end lost 6 bases, and 15 bases lay between the germline ends. This CDR3 region has 14 residues. CDR3 protein: CASSVTRDAHGYTF. Written as DNA, the CDR3 is TGTGCCAGCAGTGTGACCAGGGACGCCCATGGCTACACCTTC.

On this clone itself: The same CDR3 can be traced to other DNA sequences in this sample. J is TRBJ2-7 and V is TRBV19; D not certain. Germline CDR1 is LNHDA and CDR2 is SQIVND (reference sequence). The CDR3 consists of 11 residues. With 5 bases removed from V and 3 bases from J, the gap between germline ends came to 5 bases. This chain's CDR3 is CASSWNYEQYF. The CDR3 DNA reads TGTGCCAGTAGTTGGAACTACGAGCAGTACTTC.

The chain is built from TRBV6-5 and TRBJ2-1; TRBD2 aligns across 7 bases. V dropped 6 bases and J dropped 4; count of bases not matched to a gene: 3. This CDR3 is 13 amino acids long. Germline-derived CDR1 and CDR2 are MNHEY and SVGAGI. The CDR3 DNA follows: TGTGCCAGCAGGCCAGCGGGGTACAATGAGCAGTTCTTC. This encodes CASRPAGYNEQFF.

This chain links TRBV4-1 with TRBJ2-7; TRBD2 aligns across 9 bases. The V gene's germline CDR1 is MGHRA and CDR2 YSYEKL. Losses at the gene ends were 2 bases for V and 2 bases for J; bases not matched to a gene: 10. CDR3 length: 17 residues. The CDR3 region has the DNA TGCGCCAGCAGCCAACCCTTCAGCGGGAGGACCGCCTACGAGCAGTACTTC. Amino acids: CASSQPFSGRTAYEQYF.

This chain links TRBV11-3 with TRBJ2-2; TRBD1 might be the D (5 bases). The CDR3 consists of 18 residues. Germline lookup yields CDR1 SGHNT and CDR2 YENEEA. V was pared by 5 bases and J by 1 base, with 20 bases between. The CDR3 DNA reads TGTGCCAGCAGCCCAAGTCGGGTCAGGGTTGGGAACACCGGGGAGCTGTTTTTT. Translating it yields CASSPSRVRVGNTGELFF.

This chain uses TRBV10-1 with TRBJ2-7; 12 bases agree with TRBD2. CDR1 and CDR2 (germline): WNHNN, SYGVQD (reference sequence). Losses at the gene ends were 0 bases for V and 0 bases for J; bases not matched to a gene: 15. The CDR3 is 21 residues long. The CDR3 DNA reads as TGCGCCAGCAGTGAGTCGACTCTGGAGACTAGCGGGAGAAAGAGCTCCTACGAGCAGTACTTC. Residues: CASSESTLETSGRKSSYEQYF.